These 19 T cell receptor beta chains were all obtained from the same sample, sequenced in a study of CD8 T cells in ankylosing spondylitis. Study results and caveats: A motif of eight highly homologous TCR beta variants was seen as apparently characteristic of ankylosing spondylitis blood.

Their cognate antigens are unknown. TCRdb reprocessed the 5' RACE reads via MiXCR and lists one record per CDR3 protein. This sample has a few hundred thousand distinct CDR3 sequences; around 24% occur once, and the top ten carry roughly a sixth. What was sequenced was blood, either unsorted or a sorted T cell fraction (not recorded which). These receptors all stem from a male donor with ankylosing spondylitis.

The sample holds a few counts of this clonotype. The DNA of the CDR3 is TGTGCCAGCAGGATGACAGTGTACCAAGAGACCCAGTACTTC. Amino acids: CASRMTVYQETQYF. The V and J genes are TRBV12-3 or TRBV12-4 and TRBJ2-5; D is possibly TRBD1 (5 bases). This CDR3 has 14 residues. V gave up 6 bases and J gave up 0 bases, with 11 bases separating them.

A few counts support this clonotype. The rearrangement uses TRBV27 and TRBJ2-5; D might be TRBD1 or TRBD2, each matching 5 bases. V gave up 0 bases and J gave up 5 bases, with 16 bases separating them. The CDR3 is 16 amino acids. Germline CDR1 MNHEY, CDR2 SMNVEV (reference sequence). The CDR3 spells CASSLSPIGGFETQYF. CDR3 DNA sequence: TGTGCCAGCAGTTTATCGCCCATTGGGGGATTTGAGACCCAGTACTTC.

This clonotype occurred many times. V and J are TRBV5-1 and TRBJ1-1; no clear D. V dropped 0 bases and J dropped 6 bases, with 12 bases sitting between them. Germline CDR1 is SGHRS and CDR2 is YFSETQ. The CDR3 runs 14 residues. The CDR3 here is CASSLGSVGAEAFF. CDR3 in DNA: TGCGCCAGCAGCTTGGGGTCCGTAGGCGCTGAAGCTTTCTTT.

This clonotype was seen a few times. V usage is TRBV14 and J usage is TRBJ2-7; the D is unclear. The CDR3 runs to 13 residues. The V gene's germline CDR1 is SGHDN and CDR2 FVKESK. V shed 1 base and J shed 3 bases, with 7 bases lying between them. CDR3 sequence reads: CASSQGPRYEQYF. The CDR3 DNA sequence: TGTGCCAGCAGCCAAGGACCCCGCTACGAGCAGTACTTC.

This sequence joins TRBV18 and TRBJ1-4; tentatively, D is TRBD1 (5 bases). The CDR3 consists of 14 residues. Germline V gene sequence: CDR1 KGHSH, CDR2 LQKENI. V lost 8 bases to trimming and J lost 6 bases, with 16 bases between them. CDR3 amino acids: CASAPGRGYEKLFF. DNA for the CDR3: TGTGCCAGCGCCCCAGGGAGAGGTTATGAAAAACTGTTTTTT.

This chain links TRBV29-1 with TRBJ2-7, with D perhaps TRBD1 (6 bases). This CDR3 has 12 residues. Per the germline V gene, CDR1 is SQVTM and CDR2 is ANQGSEA. Trimming stripped 4 bases from V and 2 bases from J, with 9 bases between. CDR3 region: CSVVGTTYEQYF. The CDR3 region has the DNA TGCAGCGTTGTTGGGACAACCTACGAGCAGTACTTC.

This chain joins TRBV7-9 and TRBJ2-1; no definite D call. V was clipped by 5 bases and J by 9 bases, with 17 bases between them. The CDR3 is made up of 14 amino acids. The germline gives CDR1 SEHNR, CDR2 FQNEAQ (reference sequence). CDR3 nucleotide sequence: TGTGCCAGCAGCCACCGGGCTCGTCAAGGTGAGCAGTTCTTC. This gives the protein CASSHRARQGEQFF.

The V and J genes are TRBV6-2 or TRBV6-3 and TRBJ2-2; D is ambiguous. The CDR3 has 15 amino acids. Between the trimmed V and J ends, which lost 2 bases and 4 bases, there was a span of 11 bases. The germline gives CDR1 MNHEY, CDR2 SVGEGT. Here the CDR3 reads CASSYPVAGTGELFF. The DNA for the CDR3 is TGTGCCAGCAGTTACCCGGTCGCCGGCACCGGGGAGCTGTTTTTT.

The CDR3 coding sequence is TGCGCCAGCAGCTTGGGACAGGGGATCGTTAATGAGCAGTTCTTC. It specifies CASSLGQGIVNEQFF. V usage is TRBV4-1 and J usage is TRBJ2-1; 10 nucleotides match TRBD1. With V trimmed by 5 bases and J by 7 bases, 8 bases remained unmatched. This CDR3 comprises 15 residues. CDR1 MGHRA and CDR2 YSYEKL come from the germline V gene.

At least ten counts were recorded for this clonotype. The chain joins TRBV27 to TRBJ2-1; tentatively, D is TRBD1 (5 bases). Trimming took 2 bases from V and 3 from J, leaving 11 bases between them. This CDR3 has 15 amino acids. In germline, CDR1 is MNHEY, CDR2 SMNVEV (reference sequence). In DNA, the CDR3 is TGTGCCAGCAGTTTACGGCAGGGAATCTACAATGAGCAGTTCTTC. Amino acid sequence: CASSLRQGIYNEQFF.

The chain couples TRBV24-1 to TRBJ2-1; 7 bases agree with TRBD1. CDR3 length: 15 amino acids. Germline CDR1 reads KGHDR; CDR2 reads SFDVKD. J lost 5 bases, V lost 6 bases, and 9 bases had no gene match. The CDR3 nucleotides read TGTGCCACCAGTACGAAGGGGGCGCAAAACAATGAGCAGTTCTTC. Translating gives CATSTKGAQNNEQFF.

This clonotype appeared many times. The chain carries TRBV5-6 and TRBJ1-1; D not resolved. This CDR3 spans 13 amino acids. V was shortened by 2 bases and J by 5 bases, with 10 bases between the two germline ends. The germline V gene has CDR1 SGHDT and CDR2 YYEEEE. CDR3 residues: CASSFPLRTEAFF. In DNA form, the CDR3 reads TGTGCCAGCAGCTTCCCCCTTAGGACTGAAGCTTTCTTT.

This chain joins TRBV25-1 and TRBJ2-2; weak D call: TRBD1 (6 bases). From germline, CDR1 is MGHDK and CDR2 SYGVNS. This CDR3 has 16 residues. The V and J ends lost 4 bases and 0 bases respectively, with 12 bases between them. The CDR3 region is CASSGHRATNTGELFF. CDR3 coding DNA: TGTGCCAGCAGTGGGCACAGGGCGACGAACACCGGGGAGCTGTTTTTT.

The chain joins TRBV16 to TRBJ1-5; D not resolved. V lost 3 bases and J lost 0, with 12 bases in between. Per the germline V gene, CDR1 is KGHSY and CDR2 is FQNENV. This CDR3 is built from 16 residues. The CDR3 reads CASSHIQEHSNQPQHF. The CDR3 bases are TGTGCCAGCAGCCACATCCAGGAGCATAGCAATCAGCCCCAGCATTTT. Drawing the rest from reference TRBV16 and TRBJ1-5, the complete variable domain is GEEVAQTPKHLVRGEGQKAKLYCAPIKGHSYVFWYQQVLKNEFKFLISFQNENVFDETGMPKERFSAKCLPNSPCSLEIQATKLEDSAVYFCASSHIQEHSNQPQHFGDGTRLSIL.

The CDR3 reads CASTYRGLNEKLFF. Here the CDR3 DNA reads TGTGCCAGCACCTACAGGGGCCTCAATGAAAAACTGTTTTTT. V gene TRBV6-1 combines with J gene TRBJ1-4, with TRBD1 identical over 7 bases. CDR1 and CDR2 (germline): MNHNS, SASEGT. J lost 5 bases, V lost 7 bases, and 7 bases had no gene match. This CDR3 spans 14 amino acids.

This clonotype was observed a handful of times. The chain couples TRBV7-2 to TRBJ1-2, with a weak D call TRBD1 (5 bases). There are 13 residues in the CDR3. The V gene's germline CDR1 is SGHTA and CDR2 FQGNSA. Between the trimmed V and J ends, which lost 4 bases and 7 bases, there was a span of 13 bases. The CDR3 DNA reads as TGTGCCAGCAGCTCGGGACTTAGGAGTGGCTACACCTTC. Encoded protein: CASSSGLRSGYTF.

This clonotype has just a few counts. V and J are TRBV18 and TRBJ2-3; D perhaps matches TRBD2 (5 bases). Germline CDR1 is KGHSH and CDR2 is LQKENI. Trimming removed 4 bases at V and 3 bases at J, with 17 bases between. The length of the CDR3 is 16 residues. DNA for the CDR3: TGTGCCAGCTCACTCGCGCTAGCTCAATGGACAGATACGCAGTATTTT. Translated: CASSLALAQWTDTQYF.

This chain joins TRBV6-1 and TRBJ2-2, with D tentatively TRBD1 (6 bases). Germline assignment: CDR1 MNHNS and CDR2 SASEGT. Trimming removed 9 bases at V and 6 bases at J, with 14 bases between. The CDR3 totals 13 residues. The CDR3 loop is CARRTDYAGELFF. CDR3 sequence (DNA): TGTGCCAGGAGGACAGATTATGCCGGGGAGCTGTTTTTT.

This clonotype was seen only a few times. The chain combines TRBV2 with TRBJ2-1; D gene ambiguous. The germline V gene encodes CDR1 SNHLY and CDR2 FYNNEI. The CDR3 loop spans 13 amino acids. Trimming removed 7 bases at V and 10 bases at J, with 17 bases between. The CDR3 loop is CASNPIRLVEQFF. The DNA for the CDR3 is TGTGCCAGCAACCCAATCCGCTTGGTCGAGCAGTTCTTC. Combining the CDR3 with reference TRBV2 and TRBJ2-1 gives the whole variable domain EPEVTQTPSHQVTQMGQEVILRCVPISNHLYFYWYRQILGQKVEFLVSFYNNEISEKSEIFDDQFSVERPDGSNFTLKIRSTKLEDSAMYFCASNPIRLVEQFFGPGTRLTVL.